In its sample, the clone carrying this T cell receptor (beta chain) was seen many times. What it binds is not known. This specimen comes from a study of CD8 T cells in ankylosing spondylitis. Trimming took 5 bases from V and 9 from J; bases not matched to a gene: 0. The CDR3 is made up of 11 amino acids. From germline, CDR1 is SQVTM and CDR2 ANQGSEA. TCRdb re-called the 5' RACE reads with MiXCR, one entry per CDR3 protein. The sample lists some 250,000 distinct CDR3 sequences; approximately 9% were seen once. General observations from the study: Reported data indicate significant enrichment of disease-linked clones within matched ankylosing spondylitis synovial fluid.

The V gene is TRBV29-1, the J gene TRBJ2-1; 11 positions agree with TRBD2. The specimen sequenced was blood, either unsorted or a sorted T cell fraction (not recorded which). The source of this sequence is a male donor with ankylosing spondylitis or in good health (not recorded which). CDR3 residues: CSVLAGGEQFF. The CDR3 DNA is TGCAGCGTTCTAGCGGGAGGTGAGCAGTTCTTC.